Listed below are T cell receptor beta chains from one sample, sequenced in a study of T-cell memory formation after mild COVID-19. TCRdb independently ran MiXCR on the 5' RACE reads; one entry per CDR3 protein. Found here are more than 75,000 distinct CDR3 sequences, 25% of them singletons; the top ten hold roughly two fifths. Sequenced input: PBMCs or a T cell subset sorted from them (not recorded which). Every receptor here comes from a man between 18 and 35 years old who had mild COVID-19 (a few samples of this study predate the infection). Cell type and time point are not known. Both conserved end residues are part of each CDR3. The D gene is left open where the match is weak. Expanded clones get a size class; other rows say once, few or many, or leave the size out.

clone_size	d_call	v_call	j_call	cdr3_aa	cdr3_nt
few	.	TRBV7-9	TRBJ2-5	CASSFPGTPETQYF	TGTGCCAGCAGCTTTCCCGGGACCCCGGAGACCCAGTACTTC
.	.	TRBV7-8	TRBJ1-1	CASSFRTTVNTEAFF	TGTGCCAGCAGCTTCCGAACGACAGTGAACACTGAAGCTTTCTTT
.	TRBD2	TRBV4-1	TRBJ2-2	CASSQGTPFSGGQAGELFF	TGCGCCAGCAGCCAAGGCACTCCCTTTTCGGGGGGGCAGGCCGGGGAGCTGTTTTTT
many	TRBD2	TRBV20-1	TRBJ2-1	CSARDAAGAYNEQFF	TGCAGTGCTAGAGACGCAGCGGGGGCCTACAATGAGCAGTTCTTC
.	TRBD1	TRBV5-5	TRBJ1-6	CASTKKDRGASPLHF	TGTGCCAGCACCAAAAAAGACAGGGGTGCATCACCCCTCCACTTT
.	TRBD1	TRBV20-1	TRBJ2-7	CSAYDRGNEQYF	TGCAGTGCTTATGACAGGGGGAACGAGCAGTACTTC
.	TRBD1	TRBV20-1	TRBJ1-1	CSATDRGRPEAFF	TGCAGTGCTACGGACAGGGGGCGACCTGAAGCTTTCTTT
few	.	TRBV4-1	TRBJ2-7	CASSHVGGRAGEQYF	TGCGCCAGCAGCCATGTCGGTGGCCGGGCGGGTGAGCAGTACTTC
.	.	TRBV5-1	TRBJ1-2	CASSDRLDGYTF	TGCGCCAGCAGCGACAGGCTCGACGGCTACACCTTC
.	TRBD2	TRBV7-9	TRBJ2-3	CASSKRTSGGSDTQYF	TGTGCCAGCAGCAAACGGACTAGCGGGGGTTCGGATACGCAGTATTTT
.	.	TRBV6-5	TRBJ1-1	CASSRALWAMNTEAFF	TGTGCCAGCAGCCGGGCGCTGTGGGCCATGAACACTGAAGCTTTCTTT
.	.	TRBV25-1	TRBJ2-4	CASQSRGAKNIQYF	TGTGCCAGCCAGTCGAGGGGGGCCAAAAACATTCAGTACTTC
few	TRBD2	TRBV7-2	TRBJ2-7	CASSIGLAGTYEQYF	TGTGCCAGCAGCATAGGACTAGCCGGCACTTACGAGCAGTACTTC
.	.	TRBV16	TRBJ1-1	CASSQSRGRDF	TGTGCCAGCAGCCAATCCCGAGGGAGGGACTTT
.	TRBD1	TRBV6-4	TRBJ2-7	CASSVFRGYEQYF	TGTGCCAGCAGTGTCTTCAGGGGGTACGAGCAGTACTTC
few	TRBD1	TRBV4-1	TRBJ1-5	CASSQPGQGFSQPQHF	TGCGCCAGCAGCCAACCGGGACAGGGCTTCAGTCAGCCCCAGCATTTT
.	TRBD2	TRBV4-2	TRBJ2-1	CASSQEKSGGPYNEQFF	TGTGCCAGCAGCCAAGAGAAGTCGGGGGGTCCGTACAATGAGCAGTTCTTC
.	TRBD1	TRBV7-3	TRBJ2-2	CASSLTGQEYTGELFF	TGTGCCAGCAGCTTAACAGGACAGGAGTACACCGGGGAGCTGTTTTTT
.	.	TRBV29-1	TRBJ1-2	CSVEVHRRGGGYTF	TGCAGCGTTGAAGTCCATCGGAGGGGCGGAGGCTACACCTTC
many	TRBD2	TRBV6-4	TRBJ2-3	CASSDSASGSTDTQYF	TGTGCCAGCAGTGACTCGGCTAGCGGGAGCACAGATACGCAGTATTTT
.	TRBD1	TRBV4-1	TRBJ2-7	CASSSRTGGIYEQYF	TGCGCCAGCAGCTCCCGGACAGGGGGTATTTACGAGCAGTACTTC
.	TRBD1	TRBV7-7	TRBJ1-5	CASSLSRTGRQPQHF	TGTGCCAGCAGCTTATCTAGGACAGGGCGCCAGCCCCAGCATTTT